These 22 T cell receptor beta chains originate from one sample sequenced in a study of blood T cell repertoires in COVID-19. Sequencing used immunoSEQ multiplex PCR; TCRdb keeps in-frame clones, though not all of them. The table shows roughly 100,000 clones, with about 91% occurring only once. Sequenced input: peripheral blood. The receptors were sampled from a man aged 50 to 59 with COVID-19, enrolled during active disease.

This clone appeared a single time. CDR3 region: CASSLGDNIGNQPQHF. CDR3 in DNA: TGTGCCAGCAGCTTAGGGGACAATATAGGCAATCAGCCCCAGCATTTT. This chain connects TRBV7-2 to TRBJ1-5, with D perhaps matching TRBD1 (6 bases). V was clipped by 1 base and J by 2 bases, with 12 bases between them. This CDR3 is built from 16 residues. Germline CDR1 and CDR2: SGHTA and FQGNSA.

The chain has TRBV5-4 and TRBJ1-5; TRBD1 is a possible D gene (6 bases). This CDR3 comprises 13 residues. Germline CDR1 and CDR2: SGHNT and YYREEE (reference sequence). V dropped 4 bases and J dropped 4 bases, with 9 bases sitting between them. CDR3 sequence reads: CASSRDNNQPQHF. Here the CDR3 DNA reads TGTGCCAGCAGCAGGGACAATAATCAGCCCCAGCATTTT.

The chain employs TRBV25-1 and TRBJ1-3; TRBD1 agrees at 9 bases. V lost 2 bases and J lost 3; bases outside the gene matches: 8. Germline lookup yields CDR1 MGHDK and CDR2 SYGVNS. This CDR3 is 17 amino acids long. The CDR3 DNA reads TGTGCCAGCAGTGAACGGCGGACAGGGGTCGGTGGAAACACCATATATTTT. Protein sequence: CASSERRTGVGGNTIYF.

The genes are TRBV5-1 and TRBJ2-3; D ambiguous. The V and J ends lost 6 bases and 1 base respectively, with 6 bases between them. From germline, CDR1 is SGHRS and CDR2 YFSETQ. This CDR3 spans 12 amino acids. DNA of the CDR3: TGCGCCAGCACCCGAGGCACAGATACGCAGTATTTT. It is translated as CASTRGTDTQYF.

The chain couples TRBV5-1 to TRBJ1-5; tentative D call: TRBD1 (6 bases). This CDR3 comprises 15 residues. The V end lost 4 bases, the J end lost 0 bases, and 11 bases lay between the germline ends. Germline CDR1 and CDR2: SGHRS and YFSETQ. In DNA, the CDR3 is TGCGCCAGCAGCCCCGGACAGAGTAGCAATCAGCCCCAGCATTTT. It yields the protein CASSPGQSSNQPQHF.

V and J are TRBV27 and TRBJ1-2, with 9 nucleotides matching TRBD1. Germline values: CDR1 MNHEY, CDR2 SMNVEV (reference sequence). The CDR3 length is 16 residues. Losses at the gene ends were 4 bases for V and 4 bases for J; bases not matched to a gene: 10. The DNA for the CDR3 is TGTGCCAGCAGTTCAACCGGGACAGGGCTTCCCTATGGCTACACCTTC. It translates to CASSSTGTGLPYGYTF.

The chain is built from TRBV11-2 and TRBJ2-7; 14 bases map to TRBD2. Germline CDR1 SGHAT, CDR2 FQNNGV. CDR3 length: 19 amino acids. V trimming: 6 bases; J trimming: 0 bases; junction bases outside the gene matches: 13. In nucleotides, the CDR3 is TGTGCCAGCAGTTCCCAGACGGGACTAGCGGGGGCCGTCTCCTACGAGCAGTACTTC. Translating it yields CASSSQTGLAGAVSYEQYF.

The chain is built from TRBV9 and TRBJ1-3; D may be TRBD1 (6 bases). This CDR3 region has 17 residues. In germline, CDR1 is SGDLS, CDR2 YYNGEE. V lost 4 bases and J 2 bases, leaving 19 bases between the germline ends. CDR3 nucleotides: TGTGCCAGCAGCCTCTGGACAGCATTACGACCTGGAAACACCATATATTTT. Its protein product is CASSLWTALRPGNTIYF.

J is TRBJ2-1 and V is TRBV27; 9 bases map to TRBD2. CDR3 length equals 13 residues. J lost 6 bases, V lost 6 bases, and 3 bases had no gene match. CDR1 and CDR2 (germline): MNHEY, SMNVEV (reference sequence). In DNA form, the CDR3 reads TGTGCCAGCAGCATAGCGGGGGCCAATGAGCAGTTCTTC. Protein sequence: CASSIAGANEQFF.

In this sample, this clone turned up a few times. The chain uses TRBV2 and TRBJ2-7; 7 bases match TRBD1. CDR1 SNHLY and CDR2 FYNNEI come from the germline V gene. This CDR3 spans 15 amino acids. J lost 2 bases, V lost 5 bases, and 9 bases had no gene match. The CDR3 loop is CASSYSDRQTYEQYF. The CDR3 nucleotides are TGTGCCAGCAGTTACTCGGACAGGCAAACCTACGAGCAGTACTTC.

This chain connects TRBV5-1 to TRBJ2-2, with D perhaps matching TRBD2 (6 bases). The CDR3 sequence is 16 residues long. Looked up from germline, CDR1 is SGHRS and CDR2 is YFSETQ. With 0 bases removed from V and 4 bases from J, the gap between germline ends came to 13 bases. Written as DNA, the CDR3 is TGCGCCAGCAGCTTGGAGGGCGGGACTGGCACCGGGGAGCTGTTTTTT. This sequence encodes CASSLEGGTGTGELFF.

The CDR3 coding sequence is TGTGCCAGCAGTGAACTGGCCCGGGCTAGCTCAGATACGCAGTATTTT. Amino acids: CASSELARASSDTQYF. The V and J genes are TRBV6-1 and TRBJ2-3; tentative D call: TRBD2 (5 bases). There are 16 residues in the CDR3. CDR1 and CDR2 (germline): MNHNS, SASEGT. Between the trimmed V and J ends, which lost 2 bases and 4 bases, there was a span of 16 bases.

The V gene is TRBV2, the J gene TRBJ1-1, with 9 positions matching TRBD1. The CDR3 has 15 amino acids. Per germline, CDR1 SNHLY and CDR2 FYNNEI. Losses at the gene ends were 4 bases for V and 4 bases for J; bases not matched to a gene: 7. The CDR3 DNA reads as TGTGCCAGCAGTGGCGGACAGGGGTGGACCACTGAAGCTTTCTTT. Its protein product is CASSGGQGWTTEAFF.

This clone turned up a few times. In DNA form, the CDR3 reads TGTGCCAGCAGCTTACCCAGGGTAGGCCACACGTACGAGCAGTACTTC. It yields the protein CASSLPRVGHTYEQYF. The J gene is TRBJ2-7, the V gene TRBV11-2; possible D gene TRBD1, 5 bases. Trimming removed 2 bases from V and 4 bases from J, with 18 bases in between. Germline loops: CDR1 SGHAT, CDR2 FQNNGV. This CDR3 region has 16 residues.

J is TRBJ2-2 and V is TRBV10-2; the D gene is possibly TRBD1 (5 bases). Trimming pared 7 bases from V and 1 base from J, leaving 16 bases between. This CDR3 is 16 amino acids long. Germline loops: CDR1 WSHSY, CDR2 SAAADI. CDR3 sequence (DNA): TGCGCCAGCAAACCGCAGCCAGGGTTGAACACCGGGGAGCTGTTTTTT. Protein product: CASKPQPGLNTGELFF.

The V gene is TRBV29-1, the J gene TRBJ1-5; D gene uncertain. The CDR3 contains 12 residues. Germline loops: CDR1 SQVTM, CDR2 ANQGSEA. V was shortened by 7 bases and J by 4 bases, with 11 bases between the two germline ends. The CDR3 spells CSARHGNQPQHF. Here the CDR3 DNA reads TGCAGCGCTAGACATGGGAATCAGCCCCAGCATTTT.

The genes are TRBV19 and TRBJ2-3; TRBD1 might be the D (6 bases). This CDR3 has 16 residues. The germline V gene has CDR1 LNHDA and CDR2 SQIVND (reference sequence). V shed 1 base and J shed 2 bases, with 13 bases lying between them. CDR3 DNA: TGTGCCAGTAGTATAGGGGGGCTCGCCCCCACAGATACGCAGTATTTT. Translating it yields CASSIGGLAPTDTQYF. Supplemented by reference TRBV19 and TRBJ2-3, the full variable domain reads DGGITQSPKYLFRKEGQNVTLSCEQNLNHDAMYWYRQDPGQGLRLIYYSQIVNDFQKGDIAEGYSVSREKKESFPLTVTSAQKNPTAFYLCASSIGGLAPTDTQYFGPGTRLTVL.

CDR3 bases: TGCGCCAGCAGCTCGAAACCCGACAGGATAGCCTACGAGCAGTACTTC. This codes for CASSSKPDRIAYEQYF. The chain combines TRBV5-1 with TRBJ2-7, with D possibly matching TRBD1 (6 bases). There are 16 residues in the CDR3. Between the trimmed V and J ends, which lost 3 bases and 2 bases, there was a span of 18 bases. CDR1 is SGHRS and CDR2 is YFSETQ in the germline V gene.

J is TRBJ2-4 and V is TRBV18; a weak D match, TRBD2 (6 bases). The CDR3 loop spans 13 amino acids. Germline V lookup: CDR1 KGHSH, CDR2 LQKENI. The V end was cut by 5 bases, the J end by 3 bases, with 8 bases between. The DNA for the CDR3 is TGTGCCAGCTCAGGGGACTTCAAAAACATTCAGTACTTC. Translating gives CASSGDFKNIQYF.

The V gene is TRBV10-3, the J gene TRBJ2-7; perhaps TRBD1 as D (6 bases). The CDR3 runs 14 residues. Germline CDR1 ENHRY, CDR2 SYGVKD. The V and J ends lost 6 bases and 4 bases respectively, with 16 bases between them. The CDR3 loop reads CAISETTGFYEQYF. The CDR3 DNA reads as TGTGCCATCAGCGAAACTACAGGGTTTTACGAGCAGTACTTC.

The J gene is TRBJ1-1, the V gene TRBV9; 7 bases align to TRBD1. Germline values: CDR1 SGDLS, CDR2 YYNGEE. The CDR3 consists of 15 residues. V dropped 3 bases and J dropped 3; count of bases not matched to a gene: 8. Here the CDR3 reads CASSGQGNGYTEAFF. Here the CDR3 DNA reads TGTGCCAGCAGCGGACAGGGAAACGGATACACTGAAGCTTTCTTT.

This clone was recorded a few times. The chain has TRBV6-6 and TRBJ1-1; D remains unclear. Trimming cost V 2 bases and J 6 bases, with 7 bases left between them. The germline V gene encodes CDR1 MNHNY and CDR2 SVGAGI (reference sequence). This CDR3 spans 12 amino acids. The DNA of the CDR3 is TGTGCCAGCAGTTACCCGAAGCCTGAAGCTTTCTTT. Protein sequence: CASSYPKPEAFF.